This T cell receptor beta chain came from a study of T-cell reconstitution after alpha-beta-depleted transplantation in children. General study points: Alpha-beta T cells present about two months after transplant were reported to originate from several hundred expanded graft clones. Newly made T cells mostly supplied T-cell counts and diversity one year after transplant. The study traced high day-60 TCRbeta diversity in some patients to surviving recipient T cells and thymic progenitors.

With respect to this clonotype: Its antigen is currently unknown.

Germline CDR1 and CDR2: SNHLY and FYNNEI. Trimming left V 6 bases short and J 8 bases short, with 20 bases between. The CDR3 runs to 15 residues. This sample's TCRbeta library carried unique molecular identifier barcodes. TCRdb itself ran the PCR reads through MiXCR, one entry per CDR3 protein. The sample holds 900,000 or so distinct CDR3 sequences, about 15% seen once. The chain recombines TRBV2 with TRBJ2-1; perhaps TRBD1 as D (5 bases). Sequences were derived from PBMCs, mostly from graft donor cells, sampled 360 days after TCRalphabeta/CD19-depleted stem cell transplant. The clonotype was recovered from a male patient aged 10 to 17 who had a stem cell transplant for acute lymphoblastic leukemia, so the T cells may come from the graft donor. This CDR3 is CASRPRQTQGDEQFF. CDR3 nucleotides: TGTGCCAGCAGACCCAGACAGACCCAAGGAGATGAGCAGTTCTTC.